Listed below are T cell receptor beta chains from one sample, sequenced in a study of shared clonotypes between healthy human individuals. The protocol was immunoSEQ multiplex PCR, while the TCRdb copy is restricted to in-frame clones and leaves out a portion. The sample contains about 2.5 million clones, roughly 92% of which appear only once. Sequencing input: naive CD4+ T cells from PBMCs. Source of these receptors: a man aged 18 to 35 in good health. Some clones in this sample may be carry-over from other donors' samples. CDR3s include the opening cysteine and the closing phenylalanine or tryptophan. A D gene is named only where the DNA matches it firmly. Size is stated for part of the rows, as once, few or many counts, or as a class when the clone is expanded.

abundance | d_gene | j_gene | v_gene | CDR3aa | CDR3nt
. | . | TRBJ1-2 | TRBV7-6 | CASSSGLEGYGYTF | TGTGCCAGCAGCTCAGGACTTGAGGGCTATGGCTACACCTTC
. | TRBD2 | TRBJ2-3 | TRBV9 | CASRAEASGRADTQYF | TGTGCCAGCAGGGCAGAGGCTAGCGGGAGGGCCGATACGCAGTATTTT
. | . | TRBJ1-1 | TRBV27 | CASSYSQNTEAFF | TGTGCCAGCAGTTACAGCCAGAACACTGAAGCTTTCTTT
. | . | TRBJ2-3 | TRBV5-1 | CASRFGVSTDTQYF | TGCGCCAGCAGGTTCGGGGTCAGCACAGATACGCAGTATTTT
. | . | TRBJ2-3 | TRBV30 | CAWSARGALTDTQYF | TGTGCCTGGAGTGCACGGGGGGCGCTCACAGATACGCAGTATTTT
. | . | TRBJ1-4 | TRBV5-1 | CASRGDRDNMVFF | TGCGCCAGCAGGGGGGACCGAGATAATATGGTGTTTTTT
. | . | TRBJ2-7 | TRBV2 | CASSEAWGGEQYF | TGTGCCAGCAGTGAAGCTTGGGGTGGGGAGCAGTACTTC
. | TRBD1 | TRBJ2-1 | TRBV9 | CASSVASRGTYNEQFF | TGTGCCAGCAGCGTAGCCAGCAGGGGGACCTACAATGAGCAGTTCTTC
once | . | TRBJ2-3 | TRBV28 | CASSLVAAQSTDTQYF | TGTGCCAGCAGTTTAGTAGCCGCCCAAAGCACAGATACGCAGTATTTT
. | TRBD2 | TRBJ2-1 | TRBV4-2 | CASSQAGTSEYNEQFF | TGTGCCAGCAGCCAAGCCGGGACTAGCGAGTACAATGAGCAGTTCTTC
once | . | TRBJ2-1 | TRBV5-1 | CASSFEGLPGDEQFF | TGCGCCAGCAGCTTTGAGGGACTCCCTGGGGATGAGCAGTTCTTC
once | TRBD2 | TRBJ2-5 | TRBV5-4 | CASSPTSGRQSQYF | TGTGCCAGCAGCCCAACTAGCGGGCGACAGTCCCAGTACTTC
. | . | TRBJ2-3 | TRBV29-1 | CSVEEPGNRADTQYF | TGCAGCGTTGAAGAGCCAGGGAATCGCGCAGATACGCAGTATTTT
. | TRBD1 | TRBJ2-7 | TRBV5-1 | CASSNRDRGPYEQYF | TGCGCCAGCAGCAACCGGGACAGGGGACCCTACGAGCAGTACTTC
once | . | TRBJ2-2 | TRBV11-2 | CASSLVGRTGELFF | TGTGCCAGCAGCTTAGTCGGGCGCACCGGGGAGCTGTTTTTT
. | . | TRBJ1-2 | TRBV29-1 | CSVTGGPTSGYTF | TGCAGCGTTACGGGTGGGCCCACGTCGGGCTACACCTTC
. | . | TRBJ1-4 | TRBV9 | CASSPRTDGSEKLFF | TGTGCCAGCAGCCCCCGGACAGATGGGAGTGAAAAACTGTTTTTT
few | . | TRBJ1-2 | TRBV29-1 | CSVDRNYGYTF | TGCAGCGTCGACAGAAACTATGGCTACACCTTC